This T cell receptor (beta chain) was recorded in a study of T-cell reconstitution after alpha-beta-depleted transplantation in children. The J segment lost 6 bases and the V segment lost 4 bases, leaving 6 bases of the junction unmatched. This CDR3 comprises 15 residues. Germline V gives CDR1 SQVTM, CDR2 ANQGSEA. For TCRbeta, the library was prepared with unique molecular identifiers. TCRdb re-called the PCR reads through MiXCR, storing one row per CDR3 protein. The table has fewer than 550,000 distinct CDR3 sequences, roughly 11% seen once. The source of this sequence is a human donor who donated a stem cell graft to a child with acute myeloid leukemia. The rearrangement links TRBV29-1 to TRBJ2-2; 12 bases are shared with TRBD2. The input for sequencing was PBMCs from the stem cell graft donor, taken from the stem cell graft. CDR3 coding DNA: TGCAGCGTTGGTGGACTAGCGGGATACTCCGGGGAGCTGTTTTTT. Translated: CSVGGLAGYSGELFF.